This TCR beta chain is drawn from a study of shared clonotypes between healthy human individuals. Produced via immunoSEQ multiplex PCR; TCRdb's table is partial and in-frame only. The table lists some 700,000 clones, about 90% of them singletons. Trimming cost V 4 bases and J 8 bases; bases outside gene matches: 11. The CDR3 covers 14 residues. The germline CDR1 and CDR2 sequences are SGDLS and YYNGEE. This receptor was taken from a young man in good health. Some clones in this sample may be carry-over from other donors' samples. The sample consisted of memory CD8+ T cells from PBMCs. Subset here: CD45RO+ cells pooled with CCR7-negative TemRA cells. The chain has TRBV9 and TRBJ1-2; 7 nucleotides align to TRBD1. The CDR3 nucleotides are TGTGCCAGCAGCCCCCCCGACAGGGTCTACGGCTACACCTTC. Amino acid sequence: CASSPPDRVYGYTF.